Each of the 25 T cell receptor beta chains below was sequenced from the same sample in a study of OX40 agonist ivuxolimab in advanced cancers. The protocol was immunoSEQ multiplex PCR, while the TCRdb copy is restricted to in-frame clones and leaves out a portion. The data contain 95,000 to 150,000 clones, just over 90% of them seen just once; the ten biggest clones take up 0.15% to 0.19%. The sample was CD4+ or CD8+ T cells sorted from blood, taken in a trial of the OX40 agonist ivuxolimab. All receptors come from an adult with an advanced solid tumor such as melanoma, head and neck, liver or kidney cancer.

The CDR3 bases are TGTGCCAGCAGTTATGCCGGACTAGCTCGGGCAGATACGCAGTATTTT. Translating it yields CASSYAGLARADTQYF. V and J are TRBV6-5 and TRBJ2-3; 8 bases match TRBD2. V lost 3 bases and J lost 4; bases outside the gene matches: 9. The CDR3 extends over 16 amino acids. The germline gives CDR1 MNHEY, CDR2 SVGAGI.

The gene calls are TRBV30 and TRBJ1-2; 7 nucleotides agree with TRBD1. V lost 0 bases to trimming and J lost 4 bases; unmatched junction nucleotides: 8. The germline V gene encodes CDR1 GTSNPN and CDR2 SVGIG (reference sequence). This CDR3 has 15 residues. This chain's CDR3 is CAWSVHEGAVYGYTF. The CDR3 DNA reads as TGTGCCTGGAGTGTACATGAGGGGGCGGTCTATGGCTACACCTTC.

This chain connects TRBV11-2 to TRBJ1-5; tentative D call: TRBD1 (5 bases). The CDR3 is 13 amino acids. V was cut by 5 bases and J by 6 bases, with 11 bases left in between. The germline gives CDR1 SGHAT, CDR2 FQNNGV. The CDR3 loop is CASSLGGVQPQHF. The CDR3 DNA follows: TGTGCCAGCAGCCTTGGAGGGGTTCAGCCCCAGCATTTT.

The chain couples TRBV28 to TRBJ1-1; a weak D match, TRBD1 (6 bases). There are 15 residues in the CDR3. Trimming shortened V by 0 bases and J by 4 bases, and 12 bases separated the two germline ends. Germline V gives CDR1 MDHEN, CDR2 SYDVKM. The CDR3 region is CASSLWAGEGTEAFF. CDR3 nucleotides: TGTGCCAGCAGTTTATGGGCAGGGGAGGGCACTGAAGCTTTCTTT. Variable domain in full (rest from reference TRBV28 and TRBJ1-1): DVKVTQSSRYLVKRTGEKVFLECVQDMDHENMFWYRQDPGLGLRLIYFSYDVKMKEKGDIPEGYSVSREKKERFSLILESASTNQTSMYLCASSLWAGEGTEAFFGQGTRLTVV.

There are a few counts of this clone. The chain's CDR3 is CASSHPRGDTEAFF. DNA for the CDR3: TGCGCCAGCAGCCATCCCCGAGGAGACACTGAAGCTTTCTTT. J is TRBJ1-1 and V is TRBV4-1; no clear D. Germline V CDR1 and CDR2: MGHRA, YSYEKL. The CDR3 spans 14 residues. V lost 3 bases and J 3 bases, leaving 11 bases between the germline ends.

V and J are TRBV10-2 and TRBJ1-5; no clear D gene. The CDR3 loop spans 13 amino acids. Germline CDR1 and CDR2: WSHSY and SAAADI. The ends were cut back, 2 bases at V and 4 bases at J, with 6 bases in the middle. The CDR3, as DNA: TGCGCCAGCAGTGAGATGGAAAATCAGCCCCAGCATTTT. Protein product: CASSEMENQPQHF.

The chain carries TRBV6-1 and TRBJ1-4; no clear D. CDR1 and CDR2 from the germline V gene are MNHNS and SASEGT. This CDR3 is 14 amino acids long. Deletions cut 4 bases from V and 3 bases from J, with 9 bases between. This CDR3 is CASSGTPSNEKLFF. CDR3 DNA sequence: TGTGCCAGCAGTGGGACTCCCTCTAATGAAAAACTGTTTTTT.

This clone came up once. This CDR3 reads CASSFRDRGGIINSPLHF. CDR3 nucleotide sequence: TGTGCCAGCAGCTTCCGGGACAGGGGAGGTATAATTAATTCACCCCTCCACTTT. The V and J genes are TRBV11-2 and TRBJ1-6; TRBD1 aligns across 10 bases. Per germline, CDR1 SGHAT and CDR2 FQNNGV. The CDR3 has 18 amino acids. The trim removed 3 bases at V and 6 bases at J, leaving 11 bases unmatched.

The CDR3 sequence: CTSTIEHF. The CDR3, as DNA: TGCACCAGCACGATAGAACATTTT. The rearrangement links TRBV1 to TRBJ1-5. TRBV1 is classified as a pseudogene. The CDR3 runs to 8 residues.

The V gene is TRBV28, the J gene TRBJ1-5; D call uncertain. Germline CDR1 and CDR2: MDHEN and SYDVKM. The CDR3 sequence is 15 residues long. V was clipped by 5 bases and J by 1 base, with 12 bases between them. CDR3 bases: TGTGCCAGCAGTCTCCCGGCGTCGAGCAATCAGCCCCAGCATTTT. It yields the protein CASSLPASSNQPQHF.

This chain joins TRBV18 and TRBJ1-1, with a possible D match to TRBD1 (6 bases). The germline gives CDR1 KGHSH, CDR2 LQKENI. The CDR3 length is 16 residues. With 3 bases removed from V and 1 base from J, the gap between germline ends came to 15 bases. Here the CDR3 reads CASSPLTGGENTEAFF. CDR3 DNA: TGTGCCAGCTCACCCTTGACAGGAGGGGAGAACACTGAAGCTTTCTTT.

The V and J genes are TRBV18 and TRBJ2-7; 8 bases agree with TRBD1. The CDR3 extends over 15 amino acids. Germline lookup yields CDR1 KGHSH and CDR2 LQKENI. Trimming cost V 2 bases and J 3 bases; bases outside gene matches: 6. CDR3 in DNA: TGTGCCAGCTCACCAGTCGGGACAGGTCACTACGAGCAGTACTTC. This encodes CASSPVGTGHYEQYF.

The chain links TRBV7-2 to TRBJ1-4; D is perhaps TRBD1 (5 bases). Trimming stripped 3 bases from V and 3 bases from J, with 8 bases between. The V gene's germline CDR1 is SGHTA and CDR2 FQGNSA. CDR3 length: 14 residues. The CDR3 region has the DNA TGTGCCAGCAGCTTGGGGGGTTCTAATGAAAAACTGTTTTTT. It is translated as CASSLGGSNEKLFF. Combining the CDR3 with reference TRBV7-2 and TRBJ1-4 gives the whole variable domain GAGVSQSPSNKVTEKGKDVELRCDPISGHTALYWYRQSLGQGLEFLIYFQGNSAPDKSGLPSDRFSAERTGGSVSTLTIQRTQQEDSAVYLCASSLGGSNEKLFFGSGTQLSVL.

The rearrangement links TRBV21-1 to TRBJ1-6. TRBV21-1 is marked as a pseudogene. There are 17 residues in the CDR3. CDR3 DNA: TGTGCCAGCAGCAAACTCCGGGGTAGAGTATATAATTCACCCCTCCACTTT. Amino acids: CASSKLRGRVYNSPLHF.

The chain couples TRBV19 to TRBJ2-5; D is ambiguous. Germline CDR1 LNHDA, CDR2 SQIVND (reference sequence). The V and J ends lost 3 bases and 5 bases respectively, with 10 bases between them. This CDR3 has 13 residues. The CDR3 region is CASSIRVRETQYF. The CDR3 DNA sequence: TGTGCCAGTAGTATTAGGGTGCGGGAGACCCAGTACTTC.

The chain employs TRBV27 and TRBJ2-7, with 8 bases that match TRBD1. Germline trimming cut 6 bases from V and 5 bases from J; bases unmatched to any gene: 3. This CDR3 spans 12 amino acids. Germline CDR1 is MNHEY and CDR2 is SMNVEV (reference sequence). The CDR3 DNA reads TGTGCCAGCAGCCCAGGGGGCCACGAGCAGTACTTC. Translating it yields CASSPGGHEQYF.

V and J are TRBV5-5 and TRBJ1-3; possible D gene TRBD1, 6 bases. Trimming stripped 1 base from V and 2 bases from J, with 13 bases between. Per the germline V gene, CDR1 is SGHKS and CDR2 is YYEKEE (reference sequence). The CDR3 sequence is 16 residues long. CDR3 coding DNA: TGTGCCAGCAGCTTGTCCGGAGGGGGTACTGGAAACACCATATATTTT. It codes for CASSLSGGGTGNTIYF.

This rearrangement joins TRBV4-1 to TRBJ1-3; D gene uncertain. Trimming removed 1 base at V and 3 bases at J, with 10 bases between. This CDR3 is built from 15 residues. Germline-derived CDR1 and CDR2 are MGHRA and YSYEKL. The CDR3 spells CASSQVSGIGNTIYF. CDR3 DNA: TGCGCCAGCAGCCAAGTCTCTGGGATTGGAAACACCATATATTTT.

The V and J genes are TRBV5-1 and TRBJ2-2; 7 bases fit TRBD1. V was pared by 4 bases and J by 6 bases, with 9 bases of the junction left unmatched. Germline V gives CDR1 SGHRS, CDR2 YFSETQ. This CDR3 is built from 15 residues. CDR3 coding DNA: TGCGCCAGCAGCCGACAGGGTTCTTACGCCGGGGAGCTGTTTTTT. Protein product: CASSRQGSYAGELFF.

The chain joins TRBV7-9 to TRBJ1-1; TRBD1 agrees at 9 bases. The V and J ends lost 5 bases and 1 base, in that order; junction bases with no gene match: 5. The germline V gene has CDR1 SEHNR and CDR2 FQNEAQ (reference sequence). This CDR3 is built from 15 residues. Here the CDR3 DNA reads TGTGCCAGCAGCCCAGGGACAGGGTCGAACACTGAAGCTTTCTTT. Translated, it gives CASSPGTGSNTEAFF.

The chain recombines TRBV7-3 with TRBJ2-5; 8 bases match TRBD1. Unmatched junction bases numbered 5, after V lost 0 bases and J lost 5 bases. The germline CDR1 and CDR2 sequences are SGHTA and FQGTGA. The CDR3 is 15 residues long. This CDR3 reads CASSLTGQGTETQYF. In DNA form, the CDR3 reads TGTGCCAGCAGCTTAACTGGACAGGGAACGGAGACCCAGTACTTC.

The chain carries TRBV4-3 and TRBJ2-2; no firm D call. CDR1 and CDR2 from the germline V gene are LGHNA and YSLEER. This CDR3 is 14 amino acids long. The germline V and J ends were trimmed by 1 base and 4 bases, with 7 bases remaining between them. CDR3 in DNA: TGCGCCAGCAGCCAAGTTATTTTCACCGGGGAGCTGTTTTTT. Translated, it gives CASSQVIFTGELFF.

The chain recombines TRBV5-1 with TRBJ2-1; D gene ambiguous. From germline, CDR1 is SGHRS and CDR2 YFSETQ. The V and J ends lost 0 bases and 7 bases respectively, with 8 bases between them. CDR3 length: 13 amino acids. The CDR3 DNA reads TGCGCCAGCAGCTTGGGTTTTGCGAATGAGCAGTTCTTC. Translating it yields CASSLGFANEQFF.

The chain is built from TRBV6-5 and TRBJ1-2; unclear D gene. Between the trimmed V and J ends, which lost 5 bases and 4 bases, there was a span of 17 bases. The CDR3 is made up of 15 amino acids. The germline V gene encodes CDR1 MNHEY and CDR2 SVGAGI. The CDR3 DNA reads TGTGCCAGCAGTGCCAACCCGACCGGATTCTATGGCTACACCTTC. The encoded protein is CASSANPTGFYGYTF.

J is TRBJ1-2 and V is TRBV5-1; D remains ambiguous. V lost 0 bases and J lost 2, with 5 bases in between. The CDR3 covers 13 residues. Germline V lookup: CDR1 SGHRS, CDR2 YFSETQ. The CDR3: CASSLGQNYGYTF. Here the CDR3 DNA reads TGCGCCAGCAGCTTGGGCCAGAACTATGGCTACACCTTC. Full variable domain (missing parts from reference TRBV5-1 and TRBJ1-2): KAGVTQTPRYLIKTRGQQVTLSCSPISGHRSVSWYQQTPGQGLQFLFEYFSETQRNKGNFPGRFSGRQFSNSRSEMNVSTLELGDSALYLCASSLGQNYGYTFGSGTRLTVV.